These 10 T cell receptor beta chains came from one sample sequenced in a study of blood T cell repertoires in COVID-19. Data came from immunoSEQ multiplex PCR; TCRdb stores just in-frame clones and leaves some out. This table holds 65,000 or so clones, almost 85% found once. The specimen was peripheral blood. All receptors come from a man in his sixties with acute or convalescent COVID-19.

The J gene is TRBJ1-2, the V gene TRBV5-1; no clear D gene. CDR3 length equals 14 residues. V was pared by 2 bases and J by 4 bases, with 12 bases between. Germline CDR1 is SGHRS and CDR2 is YFSETQ. Here the CDR3 DNA reads TGCGCCAGCAGCTTCGACGAGGGCTTCTATGGCTACACCTTC. This sequence encodes CASSFDEGFYGYTF.

V gene TRBV6-5 combines with J gene TRBJ1-5; D remains unclear. Germline values: CDR1 MNHEY, CDR2 SVGAGI. V was shortened by 6 bases and J by 7 bases, with 13 bases between the two germline ends. This CDR3 spans 13 amino acids. The CDR3 DNA follows: TGTGCCAGCAGCTTGACTAGGCACCAGCCCCAGCATTTT. Protein: CASSLTRHQPQHF.

The chain combines TRBV28 with TRBJ2-1; tentative D call: TRBD1 (5 bases). The CDR3 has 18 amino acids. Germline V gene lookup returns CDR1 MDHEN and CDR2 SYDVKM. V was trimmed by 3 bases and J by 2 bases, leaving 20 bases between them. The CDR3 sequence is CASSFPSATAEAYNEQFF. DNA for the CDR3: TGTGCCAGCAGTTTCCCCTCCGCGACAGCCGAGGCCTACAATGAGCAGTTCTTC.

This chain links TRBV27 with TRBJ1-1; no clear D. Trimming took 0 bases from V and 8 from J, leaving 10 bases between them. The CDR3 is made up of 13 amino acids. Germline-derived CDR1 and CDR2 are MNHEY and SMNVEV (reference sequence). CDR3 sequence: CASSLSGRPEAFF. The CDR3 region has the DNA TGTGCCAGCAGTTTATCAGGGAGGCCCGAAGCTTTCTTT.

The chain has TRBV7-2 and TRBJ2-3; D perhaps matches TRBD1 (6 bases). The CDR3 spans 13 residues. Trimming left V 6 bases short and J 6 bases short, with 13 bases between. The germline V gene has CDR1 SGHTA and CDR2 FQGNSA. The CDR3 reads CASRLAGADTQYF. The CDR3 nucleotides are TGTGCCAGCAGGCTGGCAGGGGCGGATACGCAGTATTTT.

Many counts were recorded for this clone. The V gene is TRBV24-1, the J gene TRBJ2-1, with D maybe TRBD1 (5 bases). The V and J ends lost 6 bases and 9 bases respectively, with 14 bases between them. This CDR3 comprises 13 residues. The germline gives CDR1 KGHDR, CDR2 SFDVKD. CDR3 DNA: TGTGCCACCAGTAGGCTAGGGGTGGGTGAGCAGTTCTTC. Translating gives CATSRLGVGEQFF.

This chain joins TRBV11-2 and TRBJ2-7; possible D gene TRBD2, 7 bases. V was clipped by 6 bases and J by 9 bases, with 18 bases between them. The CDR3 totals 13 residues. Germline assignment: CDR1 SGHAT and CDR2 FQNNGV. CDR3 protein: CASRSEGGPGQYF. In nucleotides, the CDR3 is TGTGCCAGCAGGTCCGAGGGGGGGCCAGGGCAGTACTTC.

This sequence joins TRBV2 and TRBJ2-7, with a tentative D call TRBD2 (7 bases). The V and J ends lost 5 bases and 3 bases respectively, with 20 bases between them. CDR1 is SNHLY and CDR2 is FYNNEI in the germline V gene. The CDR3 covers 16 residues. The CDR3 spells CASSSTRAGAFYEQYF. For the CDR3, the DNA is TGTGCCAGCAGTTCCACCCGCGCGGGGGCCTTCTACGAGCAGTACTTC.

The chain joins TRBV29-1 to TRBJ2-5; TRBD2 matches at 8 bases. From germline, CDR1 is SQVTM and CDR2 ANQGSEA. V lost 4 bases to trimming and J lost 5 bases; unmatched junction nucleotides: 6. This CDR3 contains 13 residues. DNA of the CDR3: TGCAGCGTTGCCGGGGGGGCTGCGGAGACCCAGTACTTC. It is translated as CSVAGGAAETQYF. Drawing the rest from reference TRBV29-1 and TRBJ2-5, the complete variable domain is SAVISQKPSRDICQRGTSLTIQCQVDSQVTMMFWYRQQPGQSLTLIATANQGSEATYESGFVIDKFPISRPNLTFSTLTVSNMSPEDSSIYLCSVAGGAAETQYFGPGTRLLVL.

J is TRBJ1-2 and V is TRBV6-5; a weak D match, TRBD1 (6 bases). The CDR3 consists of 15 residues. Per germline, CDR1 MNHEY and CDR2 SVGAGI. With 5 bases removed from V and 5 bases from J, the gap between germline ends came to 18 bases. CDR3 loop: CASSHTGSALYGYTF. In nucleotides, the CDR3 is TGTGCCAGCAGTCATACAGGGAGTGCGCTATATGGCTACACCTTC.